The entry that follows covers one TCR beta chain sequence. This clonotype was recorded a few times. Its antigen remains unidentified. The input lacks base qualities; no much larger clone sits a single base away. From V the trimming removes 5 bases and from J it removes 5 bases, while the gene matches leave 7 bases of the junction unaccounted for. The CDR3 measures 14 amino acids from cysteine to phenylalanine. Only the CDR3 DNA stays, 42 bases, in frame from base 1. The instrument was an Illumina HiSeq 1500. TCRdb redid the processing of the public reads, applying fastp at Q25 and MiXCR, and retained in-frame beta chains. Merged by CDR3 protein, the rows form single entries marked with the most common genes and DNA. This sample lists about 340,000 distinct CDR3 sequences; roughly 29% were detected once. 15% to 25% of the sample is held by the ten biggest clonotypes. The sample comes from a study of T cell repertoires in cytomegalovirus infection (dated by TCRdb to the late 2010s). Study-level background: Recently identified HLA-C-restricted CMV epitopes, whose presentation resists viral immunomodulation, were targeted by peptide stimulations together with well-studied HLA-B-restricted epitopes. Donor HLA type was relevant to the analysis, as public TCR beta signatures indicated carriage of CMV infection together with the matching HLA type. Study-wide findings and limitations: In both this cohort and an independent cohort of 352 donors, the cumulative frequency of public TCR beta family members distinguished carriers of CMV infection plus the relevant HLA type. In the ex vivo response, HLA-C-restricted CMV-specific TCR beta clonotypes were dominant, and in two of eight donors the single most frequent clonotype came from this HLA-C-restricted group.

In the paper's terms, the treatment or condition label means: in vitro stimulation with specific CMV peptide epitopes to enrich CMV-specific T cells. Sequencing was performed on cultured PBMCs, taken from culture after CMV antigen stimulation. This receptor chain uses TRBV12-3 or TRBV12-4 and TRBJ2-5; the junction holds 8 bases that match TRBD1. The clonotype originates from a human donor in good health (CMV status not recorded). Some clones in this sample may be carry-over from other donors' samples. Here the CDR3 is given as CASSPATGDETQYF. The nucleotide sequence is TGTGCCAGCAGTCCCGCGACAGGGGATGAGACCCAGTACTTC.